This T cell receptor beta chain originates from a study of shared clonotypes between healthy human individuals. On the study more broadly: Two female and three male donors aged 18 to 49 were enrolled.

Germline assignment: CDR1 DFQATT and CDR2 SNEGSKA (reference sequence). There are 11 residues in the CDR3. In regard to this clone: One end of the junction is discordant with germline, which a read error may explain.

The protocol was immunoSEQ multiplex PCR, while the TCRdb copy is restricted to in-frame clones and leaves out a portion. The repertoire holds 550,000 to 700,000 clones, more than 70% seen once, with under 2% in the top ten. Donors were healthy HIV-negative adults without recently reported acute infections or vaccinations. Only Caucasian adults living in Nashville, Tennessee made up the donor group. A split of CD4+ cells into CD45RA+ naive and CD45RA-negative memory subsets was performed. This chain uses TRBV20-1 with TRBJ2-7; weak D call: TRBD2 (6 bases). Sequencing was done on a sample of memory CD4+ T cells sorted from blood. Documented subset: CD45RA-negative fraction. This clonotype was sampled from a woman aged 30 to 39 in good health. This CDR3 is CSANPTGTFVF. Here the CDR3 DNA reads TGCAGTGCTAACCCAACCGGGACTTTCGTCTTC.